This T cell receptor (beta chain) is drawn from a study of T-cell reconstitution after alpha-beta-depleted transplantation in children. General study results and limits: Newly generated T cells supplied most T-cell counts and diversity one year post-transplant. Two months or so post-transplant, alpha-beta T cells reportedly derived from several hundred expanded graft clones.

Points on this clonotype: Its target is unknown.

For TCRbeta, the library was prepared with unique molecular identifiers. TCRdb re-analysed the PCR reads in MiXCR, keeping a single row per CDR3 protein. The data show 200,000 to 250,000 distinct CDR3 sequences, roughly 24% seen once. The TCR originated in a girl between 2 and 10 years old with Fanconi anemia, due to receive a stem cell transplant. The specimen comprised PBMCs, sampled before TCRalphabeta/CD19-depleted stem cell transplant.

CDR3 loop: CASSLGTTGANVLTF. The DNA of the CDR3 is TGCGCCAGCAGCTTGGGGACTACTGGGGCCAACGTCCTGACTTTC. The V call is TRBV5-1, the J call TRBJ2-6; tentatively, D is TRBD2 (6 bases). Germline CDR1 and CDR2: SGHRS and YFSETQ. Trimming cost V 0 bases and J 2 bases, with 6 bases left between them. The CDR3 runs to 15 residues.